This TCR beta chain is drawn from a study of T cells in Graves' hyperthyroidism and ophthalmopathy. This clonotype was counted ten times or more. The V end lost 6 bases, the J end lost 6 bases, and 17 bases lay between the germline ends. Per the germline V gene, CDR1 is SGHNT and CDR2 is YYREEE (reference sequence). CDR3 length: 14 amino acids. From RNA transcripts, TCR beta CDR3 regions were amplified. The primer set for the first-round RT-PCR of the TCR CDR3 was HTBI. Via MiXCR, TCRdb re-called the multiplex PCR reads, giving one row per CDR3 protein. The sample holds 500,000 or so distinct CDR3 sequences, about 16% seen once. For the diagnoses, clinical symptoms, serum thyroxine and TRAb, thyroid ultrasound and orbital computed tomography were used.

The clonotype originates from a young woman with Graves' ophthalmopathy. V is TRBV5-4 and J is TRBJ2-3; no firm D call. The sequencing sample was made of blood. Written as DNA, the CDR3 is TGTGCCAGCACATGGACGGGCAAGAGGGATACGCAGTATTTT. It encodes CASTWTGKRDTQYF.